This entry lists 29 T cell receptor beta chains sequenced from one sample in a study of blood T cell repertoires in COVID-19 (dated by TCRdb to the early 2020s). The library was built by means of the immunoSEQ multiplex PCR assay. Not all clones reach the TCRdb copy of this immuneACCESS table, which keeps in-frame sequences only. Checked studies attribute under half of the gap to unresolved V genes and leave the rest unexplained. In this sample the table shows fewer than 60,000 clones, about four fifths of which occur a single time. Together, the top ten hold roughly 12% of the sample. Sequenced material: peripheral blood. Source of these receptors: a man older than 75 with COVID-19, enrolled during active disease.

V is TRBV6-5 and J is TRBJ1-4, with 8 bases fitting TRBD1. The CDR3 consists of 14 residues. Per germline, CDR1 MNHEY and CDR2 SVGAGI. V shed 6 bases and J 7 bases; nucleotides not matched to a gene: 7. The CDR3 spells CASRIQGAGEKLFF. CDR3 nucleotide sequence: TGTGCCAGCAGAATCCAGGGGGCGGGTGAAAAACTGTTTTTT.

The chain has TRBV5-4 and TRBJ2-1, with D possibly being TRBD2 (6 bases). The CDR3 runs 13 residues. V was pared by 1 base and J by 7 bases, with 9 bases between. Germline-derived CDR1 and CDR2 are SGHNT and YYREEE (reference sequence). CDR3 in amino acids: CASSLTSRNEQFF. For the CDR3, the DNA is TGTGCCAGCAGCTTGACTAGCAGAAATGAGCAGTTCTTC.

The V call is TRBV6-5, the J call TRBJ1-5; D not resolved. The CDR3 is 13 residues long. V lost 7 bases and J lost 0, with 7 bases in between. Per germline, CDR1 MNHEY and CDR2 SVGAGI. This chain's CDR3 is CASTVRSNQPQHF. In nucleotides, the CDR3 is TGTGCCAGCACCGTCCGTAGCAATCAGCCCCAGCATTTT.

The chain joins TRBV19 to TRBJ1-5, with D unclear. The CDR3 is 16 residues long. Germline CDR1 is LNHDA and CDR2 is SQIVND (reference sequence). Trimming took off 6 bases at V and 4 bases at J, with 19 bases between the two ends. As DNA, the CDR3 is TGTGCCAGTAGGGAGATTCTCCGACGTGCTAATCAGCCCCAGCATTTT. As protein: CASREILRRANQPQHF.

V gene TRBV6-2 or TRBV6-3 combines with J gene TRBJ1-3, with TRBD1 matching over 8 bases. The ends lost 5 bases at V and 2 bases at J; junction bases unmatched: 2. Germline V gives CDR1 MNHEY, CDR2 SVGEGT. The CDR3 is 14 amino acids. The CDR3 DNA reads TGTGCCAGCAGTACCAGGGGGCCTGGAAACACCATATATTTT. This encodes CASSTRGPGNTIYF.

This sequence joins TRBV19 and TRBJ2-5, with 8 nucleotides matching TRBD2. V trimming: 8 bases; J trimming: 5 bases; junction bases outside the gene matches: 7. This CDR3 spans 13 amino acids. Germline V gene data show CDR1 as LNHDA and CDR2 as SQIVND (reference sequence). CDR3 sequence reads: CASGAGARETQYF. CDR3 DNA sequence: TGTGCCAGTGGAGCGGGAGCCCGGGAGACCCAGTACTTC.

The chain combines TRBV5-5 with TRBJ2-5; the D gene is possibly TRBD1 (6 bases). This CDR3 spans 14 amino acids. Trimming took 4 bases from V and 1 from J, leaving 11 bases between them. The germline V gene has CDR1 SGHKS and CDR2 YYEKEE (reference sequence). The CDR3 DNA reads TGTGCCAGCAGCATCCCAGGGGTCCAAGAGACCCAGTACTTC. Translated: CASSIPGVQETQYF.

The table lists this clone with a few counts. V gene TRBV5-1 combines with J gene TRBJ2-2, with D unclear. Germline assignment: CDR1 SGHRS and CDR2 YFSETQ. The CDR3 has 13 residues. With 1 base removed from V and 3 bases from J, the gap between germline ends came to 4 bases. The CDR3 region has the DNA TGCGCCAGCAGCTTGACGGACACCGGGGAGCTGTTTTTT. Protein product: CASSLTDTGELFF.

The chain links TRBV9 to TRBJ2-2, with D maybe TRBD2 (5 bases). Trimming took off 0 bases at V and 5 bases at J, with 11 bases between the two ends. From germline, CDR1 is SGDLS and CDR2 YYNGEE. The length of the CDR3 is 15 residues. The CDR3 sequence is CASSVGGRGTGELFF. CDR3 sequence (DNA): TGTGCCAGCAGCGTAGGGGGTCGGGGAACCGGGGAGCTGTTTTTT.

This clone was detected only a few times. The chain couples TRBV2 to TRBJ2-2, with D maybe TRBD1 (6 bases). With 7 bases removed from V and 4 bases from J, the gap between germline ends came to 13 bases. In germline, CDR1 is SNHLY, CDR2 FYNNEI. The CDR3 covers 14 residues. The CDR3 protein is CASTFTGFTGELFF. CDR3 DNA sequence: TGTGCCAGCACCTTTACAGGGTTCACCGGGGAGCTGTTTTTT.

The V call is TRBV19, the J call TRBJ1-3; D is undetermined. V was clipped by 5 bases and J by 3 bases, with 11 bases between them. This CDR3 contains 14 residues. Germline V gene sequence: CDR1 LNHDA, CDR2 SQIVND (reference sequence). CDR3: CASSFPGSGNTIYF. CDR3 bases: TGTGCCAGTAGTTTCCCGGGAAGTGGAAACACCATATATTTT.

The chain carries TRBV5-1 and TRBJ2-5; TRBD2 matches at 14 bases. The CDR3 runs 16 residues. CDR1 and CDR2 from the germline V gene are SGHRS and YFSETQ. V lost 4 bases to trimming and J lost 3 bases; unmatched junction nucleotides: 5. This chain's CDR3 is CASSPGLAGVEETQYF. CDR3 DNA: TGCGCCAGCAGCCCGGGACTAGCGGGGGTAGAAGAGACCCAGTACTTC.

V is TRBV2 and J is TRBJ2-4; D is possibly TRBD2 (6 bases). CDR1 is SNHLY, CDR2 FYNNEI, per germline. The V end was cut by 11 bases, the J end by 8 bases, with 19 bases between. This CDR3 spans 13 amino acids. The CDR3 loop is CASNQRGGDIQYF. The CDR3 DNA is TGTGCCTCAAACCAGAGGGGAGGTGACATTCAGTACTTC.

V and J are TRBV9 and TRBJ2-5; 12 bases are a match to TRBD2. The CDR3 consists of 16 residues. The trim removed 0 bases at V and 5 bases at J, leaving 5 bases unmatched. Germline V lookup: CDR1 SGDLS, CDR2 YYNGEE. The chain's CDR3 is CASSVGLAGGHETQYF. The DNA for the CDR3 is TGTGCCAGCAGCGTAGGCCTAGCGGGGGGGCATGAGACCCAGTACTTC.

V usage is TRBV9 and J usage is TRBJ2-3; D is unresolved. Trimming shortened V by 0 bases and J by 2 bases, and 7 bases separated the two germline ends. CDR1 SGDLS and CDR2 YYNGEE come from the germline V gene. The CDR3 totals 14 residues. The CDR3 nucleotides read TGTGCCAGCAGCGTAGGCGGTTTCACAGATACGCAGTATTTT. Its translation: CASSVGGFTDTQYF. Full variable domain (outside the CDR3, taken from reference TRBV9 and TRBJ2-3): DSGVTQTPKHLITATGQRVTLRCSPRSGDLSVYWYQQSLDQGLQFLIQYYNGEERAKGNILERFSAQQFPDLHSELNLSSLELGDSALYFCASSVGGFTDTQYFGPGTRLTVL.

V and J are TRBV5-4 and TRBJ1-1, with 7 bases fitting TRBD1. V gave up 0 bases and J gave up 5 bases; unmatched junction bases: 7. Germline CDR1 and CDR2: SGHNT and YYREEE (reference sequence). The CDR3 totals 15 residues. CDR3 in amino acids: CASSLGDRVGTEAFF. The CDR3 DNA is TGTGCCAGCAGCTTGGGTGACAGGGTGGGAACTGAAGCTTTCTTT.

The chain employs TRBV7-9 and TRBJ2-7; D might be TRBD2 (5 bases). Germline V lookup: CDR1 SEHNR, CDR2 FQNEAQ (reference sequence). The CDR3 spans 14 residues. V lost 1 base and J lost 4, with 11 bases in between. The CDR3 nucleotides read TGTGCCAGCAGCTTAGGCGGGTTGCTATACGAGCAGTACTTC. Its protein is CASSLGGLLYEQYF.

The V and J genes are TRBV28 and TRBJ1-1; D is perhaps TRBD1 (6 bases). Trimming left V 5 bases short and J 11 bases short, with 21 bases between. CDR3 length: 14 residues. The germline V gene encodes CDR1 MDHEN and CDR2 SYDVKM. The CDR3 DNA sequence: TGTGCCAGCAGTCGACTCCAGGGAGGGGGAAGGGCTTTCTTT. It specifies CASSRLQGGGRAFF.

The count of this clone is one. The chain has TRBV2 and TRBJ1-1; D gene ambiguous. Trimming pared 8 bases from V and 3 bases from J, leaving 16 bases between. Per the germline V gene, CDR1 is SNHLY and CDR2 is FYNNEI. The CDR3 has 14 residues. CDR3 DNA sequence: TGTGCCAGCTCTAACCTCAGGCAACACACTGAAGCTTTCTTT. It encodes CASSNLRQHTEAFF.

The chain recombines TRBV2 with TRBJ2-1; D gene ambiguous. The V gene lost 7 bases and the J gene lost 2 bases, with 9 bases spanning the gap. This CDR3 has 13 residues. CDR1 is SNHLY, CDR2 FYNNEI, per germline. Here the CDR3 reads CASKAYTYNEQFF. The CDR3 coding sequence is TGTGCCAGCAAAGCGTATACCTACAATGAGCAGTTCTTC.

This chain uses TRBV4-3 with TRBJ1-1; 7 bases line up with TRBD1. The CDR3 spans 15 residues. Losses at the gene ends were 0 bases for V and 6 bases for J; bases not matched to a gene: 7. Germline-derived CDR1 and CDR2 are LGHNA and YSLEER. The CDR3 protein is CASSQDGRGFSEAFF. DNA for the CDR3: TGCGCCAGCAGCCAAGACGGCAGGGGGTTCTCTGAAGCTTTCTTT.

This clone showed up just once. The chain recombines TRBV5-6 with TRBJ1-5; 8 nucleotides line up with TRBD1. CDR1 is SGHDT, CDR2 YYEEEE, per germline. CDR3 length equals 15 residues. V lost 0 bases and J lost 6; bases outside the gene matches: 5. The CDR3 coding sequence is TGTGCCAGCAGCTTGGCCCGGACAGGGTTTCAGCCCCAGCATTTT. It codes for CASSLARTGFQPQHF.

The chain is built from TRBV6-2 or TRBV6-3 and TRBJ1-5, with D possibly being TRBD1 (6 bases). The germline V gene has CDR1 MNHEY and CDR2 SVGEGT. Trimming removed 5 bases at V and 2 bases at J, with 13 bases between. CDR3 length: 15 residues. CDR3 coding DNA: TGTGCCAGCAGTAAACAGGGATCGGGCAATCAGCCCCAGCATTTT. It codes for CASSKQGSGNQPQHF.

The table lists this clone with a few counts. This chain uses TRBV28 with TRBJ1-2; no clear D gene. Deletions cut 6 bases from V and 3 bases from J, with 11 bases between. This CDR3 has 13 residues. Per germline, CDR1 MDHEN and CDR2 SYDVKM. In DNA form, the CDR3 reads TGTGCCAGCAGCCTGTCACTAGACTATGGCTACACCTTC. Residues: CASSLSLDYGYTF.

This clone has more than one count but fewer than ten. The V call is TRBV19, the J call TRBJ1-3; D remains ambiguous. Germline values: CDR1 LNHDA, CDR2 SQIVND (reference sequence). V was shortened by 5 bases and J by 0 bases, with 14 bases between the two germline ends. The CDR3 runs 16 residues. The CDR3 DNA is TGTGCCAGTAGTGACCCGGGTCGGAGCTCTGGAAACACCATATATTTT. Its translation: CASSDPGRSSGNTIYF.

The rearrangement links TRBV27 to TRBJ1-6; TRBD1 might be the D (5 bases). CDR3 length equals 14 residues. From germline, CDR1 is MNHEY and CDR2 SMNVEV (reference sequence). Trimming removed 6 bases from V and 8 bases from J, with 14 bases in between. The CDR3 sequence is CASSPGVADSPLHF. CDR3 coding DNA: TGTGCCAGCAGCCCGGGGGTGGCGGATTCACCCCTCCACTTT.

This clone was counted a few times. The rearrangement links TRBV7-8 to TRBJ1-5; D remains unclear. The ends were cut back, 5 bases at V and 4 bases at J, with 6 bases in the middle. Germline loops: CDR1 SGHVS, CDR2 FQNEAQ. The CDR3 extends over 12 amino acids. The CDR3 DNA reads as TGTGCCAGCAGCGTTACAAATCAGCCCCAGCATTTT. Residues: CASSVTNQPQHF.

Here the CDR3 reads CSVERGPADETQYF. CDR3 bases: TGCAGCGTTGAAAGGGGGCCTGCGGATGAGACCCAGTACTTC. The chain is built from TRBV29-1 and TRBJ2-5; 7 bases map to TRBD1. Per the germline V gene, CDR1 is SQVTM and CDR2 is ANQGSEA. V lost 2 bases and J lost 5; bases outside the gene matches: 8. The CDR3 is made up of 14 amino acids.

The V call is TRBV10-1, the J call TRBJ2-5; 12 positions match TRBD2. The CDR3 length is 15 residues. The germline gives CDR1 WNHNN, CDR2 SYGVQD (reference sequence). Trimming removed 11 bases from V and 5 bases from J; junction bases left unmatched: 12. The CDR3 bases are TGCGCCGCGGGACTAGCGGGTTCCAGCCGGGAGACCCAGTACTTC. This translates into CAAGLAGSSRETQYF.